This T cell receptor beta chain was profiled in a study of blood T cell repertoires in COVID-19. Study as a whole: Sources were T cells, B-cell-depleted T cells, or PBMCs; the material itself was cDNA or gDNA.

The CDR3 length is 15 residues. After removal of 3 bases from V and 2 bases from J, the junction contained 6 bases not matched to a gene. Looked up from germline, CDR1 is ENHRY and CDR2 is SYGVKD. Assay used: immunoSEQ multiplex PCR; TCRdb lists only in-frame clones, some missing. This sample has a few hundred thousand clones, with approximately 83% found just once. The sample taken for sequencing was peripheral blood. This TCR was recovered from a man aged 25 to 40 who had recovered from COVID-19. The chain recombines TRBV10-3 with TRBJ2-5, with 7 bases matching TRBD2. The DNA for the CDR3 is TGTGCCATCAGTGATGTTGGCGGGGGTCAAGAGACCCAGTACTTC. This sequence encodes CAISDVGGGQETQYF.